Following are 12 T cell receptor beta chains from one sample sequenced in a study of CD8 T cells in ankylosing spondylitis. MiXCR, run by TCRdb on the 5' RACE reads, gives a single entry per CDR3 protein. The sample lists 300,000 to 350,000 distinct CDR3 sequences, less than 25% occurring once. The sample comprised blood, either unsorted or a sorted T cell fraction (not recorded which). These receptors all come from a female donor with ankylosing spondylitis or in good health (not recorded which).

The V call is TRBV4-2, the J call TRBJ2-3; D unresolved. V gave up 1 base and J gave up 4 bases, with 15 bases separating them. Germline V lookup: CDR1 LGHNA, CDR2 YNFKEQ. This CDR3 spans 16 amino acids. CDR3 amino acids: CASSQGAWTASDTQYF. CDR3 sequence (DNA): TGTGCCAGCAGCCAAGGGGCGTGGACGGCGTCAGATACGCAGTATTTT.

CDR3 sequence: CASSLEGAVREQYF. Written as DNA, the CDR3 is TGTGCCAGCAGCTTAGAGGGGGCGGTTCGGGAGCAGTACTTC. The V and J genes are TRBV11-2 and TRBJ2-7, with D possibly TRBD1 on 6 matching bases. Trimming removed 0 bases from V and 7 bases from J, with 13 bases in between. The CDR3 consists of 14 residues. In germline, CDR1 is SGHAT, CDR2 FQNNGV. Combining the CDR3 with reference TRBV11-2 and TRBJ2-7 gives the whole variable domain EAGVAQSPRYKIIEKRQSVAFWCNPISGHATLYWYQQILGQGPKLLIQFQNNGVVDDSQLPKDRFSAERLKGVDSTLKIQPAKLEDSAVYLCASSLEGAVREQYFGPGTRLTVT.

This clonotype was recorded a few times. This sequence joins TRBV9 and TRBJ1-2, with D maybe TRBD1 (5 bases). CDR3 length: 18 residues. Trimming took 0 bases from V and 2 from J, leaving 20 bases between them. Germline CDR1 is SGDLS and CDR2 is YYNGEE. CDR3 in DNA: TGTGCCAGCAGCGTAGCTACAAGGACGAGGGGTATCAACTATGGCTACACCTTC. Encoded protein: CASSVATRTRGINYGYTF.

This clonotype was detected only a few times. The J gene is TRBJ2-1, the V gene TRBV24-1; 9 bases map to TRBD2. J gave up 1 base and V 4 bases, and 4 bases lay outside the gene matches. Germline CDR1 and CDR2: KGHDR and SFDVKD. This CDR3 is built from 16 residues. In DNA form, the CDR3 reads TGTGCCACCAGTGACCCAGCGGGAGGATCCTACAATGAGCAGTTCTTC. It translates to CATSDPAGGSYNEQFF.

The chain couples TRBV12-3 or TRBV12-4 to TRBJ2-5; maybe TRBD2 (6 bases). CDR3 length: 14 residues. The ends were cut back, 6 bases at V and 3 bases at J, with 14 bases in the middle. CDR3 DNA sequence: TGTGCCAGCAGCGCACGGGACTTAGAAGAGACCCAGTACTTC. Its protein product is CASSARDLEETQYF.

Many counts were recorded for this clonotype. This chain connects TRBV29-1 to TRBJ1-1; D call uncertain. V gave up 3 bases and J gave up 8 bases, with 1 base separating them. The CDR3 consists of 8 residues. Germline CDR1 SQVTM, CDR2 ANQGSEA. The CDR3 nucleotides are TGCAGCGTTGAGGAAGCTTTCTTT. It translates to CSVEEAFF.

This clonotype has just a few counts. The CDR3 spells CASSALHQGSGANVLTF. The CDR3 nucleotides are TGTGCCAGCAGCGCCCTACATCAGGGATCTGGGGCCAACGTCCTGACTTTC. The rearrangement joins TRBV9 to TRBJ2-6, with D tentatively TRBD1 (5 bases). Germline-derived CDR1 and CDR2 are SGDLS and YYNGEE. CDR3 size: 17 residues. V lost 3 bases and J lost 1, with 14 bases in between.

V usage is TRBV9 and J usage is TRBJ1-6; D remains unclear. The length of the CDR3 is 13 residues. Germline values: CDR1 SGDLS, CDR2 YYNGEE. The V end lost 0 bases, the J end lost 7 bases, and 5 bases lay between the germline ends. Written as DNA, the CDR3 is TGTGCCAGCAGCGTAGACGGAAATTCACCCCTCCACTTT. It specifies CASSVDGNSPLHF.

DNA for the CDR3: TGTGCTAGTGGTTTGTTCCGGGACACCTCATACAATGAGCAGTTCTTC. Translated, it gives CASGLFRDTSYNEQFF. V usage is TRBV12-5 and J usage is TRBJ2-1; a possible D gene is TRBD1 (6 bases). Between the trimmed V and J ends, which lost 2 bases and 4 bases, there was a span of 15 bases. CDR1 and CDR2 (germline): LGHNT, FRNRAP. The CDR3 totals 16 residues.

The chain is built from TRBV11-2 and TRBJ1-4, with a weak D call TRBD1 (5 bases). Trimming shortened V by 5 bases and J by 6 bases, and 13 bases separated the two germline ends. Germline V gene lookup returns CDR1 SGHAT and CDR2 FQNNGV. The CDR3 covers 14 residues. The CDR3 sequence: CASSARRDYEKLFF. In DNA, the CDR3 is TGTGCCAGCAGCGCCAGGCGGGACTATGAAAAACTGTTTTTT. Based on the CDR3 plus reference TRBV11-2 and TRBJ1-4, the full variable domain is EAGVAQSPRYKIIEKRQSVAFWCNPISGHATLYWYQQILGQGPKLLIQFQNNGVVDDSQLPKDRFSAERLKGVDSTLKIQPAKLEDSAVYLCASSARRDYEKLFFGSGTQLSVL.

The rearrangement uses TRBV20-1 and TRBJ2-1, with D possibly TRBD2 on 5 matching bases. From germline, CDR1 is DFQATT and CDR2 SNEGSKA (reference sequence). This CDR3 has 13 amino acids. Between the trimmed V and J ends, which lost 7 bases and 4 bases, there was a span of 14 bases. The CDR3 DNA sequence: TGCAGTGTTAGCGCTCCCCCGTACAATGAGCAGTTCTTC. It codes for CSVSAPPYNEQFF.

This clonotype turned up a few times. This sequence joins TRBV27 and TRBJ1-6, with D unresolved. V was shortened by 7 bases and J by 5 bases, with 12 bases between the two germline ends. Germline V lookup: CDR1 MNHEY, CDR2 SMNVEV (reference sequence). The CDR3 has 14 amino acids. CDR3 amino acids: CASKAPVDNSPLHF. The CDR3 DNA reads as TGTGCCAGCAAGGCGCCCGTCGATAATTCACCCCTCCACTTT.